The table lists the clone carrying this T cell receptor beta chain with a count of one. Germline CDR1 is LNHNV and CDR2 is YYDKDF (reference sequence). The CDR3 is 16 residues long. The V segment lost 3 bases and the J segment 7 bases; nucleotides outside the gene matches: 10. This table comes from immunoSEQ multiplex PCR, and its TCRdb copy is limited to in-frame clones, with some not included. The table includes around 45,000 clones, approximately 91% detected once. This specimen belongs to a study of T cell changes during pregnancy in multiple sclerosis. Material: CD4+ T cells from peripheral blood mononuclear cells, obtained in the second trimester of pregnancy. The chain uses TRBV15 and TRBJ2-1, with 9 bases that match TRBD2. This TCR was recovered from a female donor in good health, enrolled as a control in a pregnancy study. In DNA form, the CDR3 reads TGTGCCACCAGCAGGCTTAGCGGGAGTTGGTGGAATGAGCAGTTCTTC. It is translated as CATSRLSGSWWNEQFF.